A single sample gave rise to the 3 T cell receptor beta chains below, sequenced in a study of human T cells and chemical hapten exposure. TCRdb redid the calling of the 5' RACE reads with MiXCR, one entry per CDR3 protein. The table includes about 81,000 distinct CDR3 sequences, more than 7.5% detected once. Total RNA came from unfractionated whole blood. The receptors originated from a male donor in good health.

This clonotype was observed a handful of times. In nucleotides, the CDR3 is TGCGCCAGCAGCCGTGACAGGGGGCCAGCAACTAATGAAAAACTGTTTTTT. It yields the protein CASSRDRGPATNEKLFF. The V and J genes are TRBV4-3 and TRBJ1-4; 10 positions agree with TRBD1. The CDR3 contains 17 residues. V dropped 4 bases and J dropped 0; count of bases not matched to a gene: 5. Per germline, CDR1 LGHNA and CDR2 YSLEER.

This clonotype was detected ten times or more. The chain links TRBV29-1 to TRBJ2-1; 9 nucleotides match TRBD1. V trimming: 4 bases; J trimming: 8 bases; junction bases outside the gene matches: 18. CDR1 and CDR2 from the germline V gene are SQVTM and ANQGSEA. The CDR3 has 17 residues. The CDR3 loop is CSVAQKPGQGGLYEQFF. For the CDR3, the DNA is TGCAGCGTTGCCCAGAAACCGGGACAGGGAGGTTTGTATGAGCAGTTCTTC.

Concerning this clonotype: A much larger clonotype is one base distant, so this may be a read error. The chain carries TRBV10-3 and TRBJ2-2, with D maybe TRBD2 (5 bases). This CDR3 is 13 amino acids long. The germline V gene has CDR1 ENHRY and CDR2 SYGVKD. The CDR3 loop reads CAISNTNTGELLF. For the CDR3, the DNA is TGTGCCATCAGTAATACGAACACCGGGGAGCTGCTTTTT.